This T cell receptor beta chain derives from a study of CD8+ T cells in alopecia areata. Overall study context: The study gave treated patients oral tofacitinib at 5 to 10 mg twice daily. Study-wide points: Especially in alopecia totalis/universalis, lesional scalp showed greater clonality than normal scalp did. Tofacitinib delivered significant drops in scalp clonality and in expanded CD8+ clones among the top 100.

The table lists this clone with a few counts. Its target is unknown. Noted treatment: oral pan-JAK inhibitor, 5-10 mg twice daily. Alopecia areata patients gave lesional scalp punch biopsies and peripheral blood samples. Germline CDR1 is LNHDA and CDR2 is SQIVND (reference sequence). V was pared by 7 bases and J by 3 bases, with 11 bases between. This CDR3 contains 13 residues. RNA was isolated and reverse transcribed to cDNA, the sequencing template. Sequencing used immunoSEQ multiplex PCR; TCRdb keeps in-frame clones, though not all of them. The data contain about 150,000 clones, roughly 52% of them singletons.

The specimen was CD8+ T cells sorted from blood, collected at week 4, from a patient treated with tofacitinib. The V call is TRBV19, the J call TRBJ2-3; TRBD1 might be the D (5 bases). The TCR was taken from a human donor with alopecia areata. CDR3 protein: CASTYAGTDTQYF. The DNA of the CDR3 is TGTGCCAGTACCTACGCAGGGACAGATACGCAGTATTTT.